The clone carrying this T cell receptor beta chain came up many times. The ends were cut back, 5 bases at V and 3 bases at J, with 13 bases in the middle. CDR1 is KGHSH, CDR2 LQKENI, per germline. The CDR3 runs to 15 residues. This sample was taken from a study of early T cells in non-severe SARS-CoV-2 infection. TCRdb re-analysed the 5' RACE reads in MiXCR, keeping a single row per CDR3 protein. The profile shows about 64,000 distinct CDR3 sequences, 20% to 25% of them singletons. This specimen consisted of whole blood, obtained at baseline. This chain joins TRBV18 and TRBJ2-2, with D possibly TRBD1 on 7 matching bases. The TCR comes from an adult who was a healthcare worker with PCR-confirmed SARS-CoV-2 infection or an uninfected control (not recorded which). The CDR3 nucleotides read TGTGCCAGCTCAACGGCGGGACAGTACACCGGGGAGCTGTTTTTT. Translating it yields CASSTAGQYTGELFF.